Below are 20 T cell receptor beta chains sequenced from a single sample in a study of tumor-infiltrating lymphocytes in primary liver carcinoma. The study co-extracted DNA and RNA from around 18-30 mg of unsorted bulk tissue. A primer matching the constant region was used to make TCR beta cDNA from approximately 500 ng of total RNA. Amplification in three nested multiplex PCR rounds with slightly modified ARM-PCR gave rise to TCR beta libraries. With TRBV1-TRBV30 forward primers and a C-beta reverse primer, the first two PCR rounds were run for approximately 10 cycles each. TCRdb analysed the multiplex PCR reads with MiXCR anew, one entry per CDR3 protein. The sample lists more than 90,000 distinct CDR3 sequences, around 73% occurring once. Sequencing input: liver tumor tissue from sampling region 2. The sample's subset: tumor region T2, inferior pole. The source is a woman aged 55 to 70 with primary liver carcinoma and hepatitis B virus infection.

About this clonotype itself: One end of the junction does not line up with germline, which may come from a read error. V and J are TRBV14 and TRBJ2-7; perhaps TRBD1 as D (6 bases). This CDR3 has 15 residues. The germline V gene encodes CDR1 SGHDN and CDR2 FVKESK. CDR3 region: CASSLAPGQHYEQYF. The CDR3 region has the DNA TGTGCCAGCAGCCTAGCACCCGGACAGCACTACGAGCAGTACTTT.

The V and J genes are TRBV29-1 and TRBJ2-3; TRBD1 is a possible D gene (5 bases). The germline V gene has CDR1 SQVTM and CDR2 ANQGSEA. There are 13 residues in the CDR3. CDR3 nucleotides: TGCAGGGTCCGAACAGGCAACACAGATACGCAGTATTTT. Its translation is CRVRTGNTDTQYF.

Comments on this clonotype: The conserved final phenylalanine or tryptophan is absent from the CDR3, which likely points to a read error. The J gene is TRBJ2-2, the V gene TRBV6-2 or TRBV6-3, with D possibly matching TRBD2 (6 bases). Germline-derived CDR1 and CDR2 are MNHEY and SVGEGT. This CDR3 region has 14 residues. CDR3 in amino acids: CAGGGVLNTGELFL. The CDR3 bases are TGTGCAGGTGGCGGGGTACTGAACACCGGGGAGCTGTTTCTT.

The chain recombines TRBV24-1 with TRBJ2-3; no definite D call. The V end lost 6 bases, the J end lost 6 bases, and 12 bases lay between the germline ends. The V gene's germline CDR1 is KGHDR and CDR2 SFDVKD. CDR3 size: 13 residues. The CDR3 loop is CATSNSSYDTQYF. In nucleotides, the CDR3 is TGTGCCACCAGTAATTCAAGCTACGATACGCAGTATTTT.

On this clonotype itself: The junction and the germline gene differ at one end; a read error may be behind it. The V and J genes are TRBV10-3 and TRBJ1-1; D is unresolved. CDR1 is ENHRY, CDR2 SYGVKD, per germline. The CDR3 sequence is 14 residues long. CDR3 sequence: CDIYSRRSDTEAFF. The CDR3, as DNA: TGTGACATCTACAGCCGGCGTTCGGACACTGAAGCTTTCTTT.

This clonotype occurred many times. CDR3 sequence: CASSKILAGGPSDTQYF. CDR3 DNA: TGCGCCAGCAGCAAGATTTTAGCGGGAGGGCCCTCAGATACGCAGTATTTT. V usage is TRBV5-1 and J usage is TRBJ2-3; 11 nucleotides match TRBD2. The CDR3 is 17 residues long. CDR1 SGHRS and CDR2 YFSETQ come from the germline V gene. With V trimmed by 4 bases and J by 4 bases, 11 bases remained unmatched.

The gene calls are TRBV6-5 and TRBJ1-1; D perhaps matches TRBD1 (5 bases). Trimming removed 5 bases from V and 2 bases from J, with 15 bases in between. Germline loops: CDR1 MNHEY, CDR2 SVGAGI. CDR3 length equals 15 residues. The CDR3 DNA reads TGTGCCAGCAGTACTCAGGGACGACATAACACTGAAGCTTTCTTT. Its translation: CASSTQGRHNTEAFF.

Worth noting for this clonotype: As the CDR3 is not closed by the conserved phenylalanine or tryptophan, this likely results from a read error. This rearrangement joins TRBV4-2 to TRBJ2-3; a possible D gene is TRBD1 (6 bases). The DNA end is a closer match to TRBJ1-5, so the J assignment may be wrong. Germline CDR1 reads LGHNA; CDR2 reads YNFKEQ. The CDR3 is 15 residues long. This chain's CDR3 is CASSQEEGGSDTQHL. As DNA, the CDR3 is TGTGCCAGCAGCCAAGAGGAGGGGGGCTCAGATACGCAGCATTTA.

The chain links TRBV14 to TRBJ1-2; TRBD1 matches at 8 bases. The CDR3 consists of 16 residues. The V gene's germline CDR1 is SGHDN and CDR2 FVKESK. Trimming at V came to 7 bases and at J to 14 bases, leaving 24 bases not matched to a gene. CDR3 sequence: CASTPYDQGADYAYTF. The CDR3 DNA reads as TGTGCCAGCACTCCATACGACCAGGGGGCCGACTATGCCTATACCTTC.

As to this clonotype: One end of the junction is discordant with germline, which a read error may explain. V gene TRBV4-1 combines with J gene TRBJ1-2; D unresolved. CDR1 is MGHRA, CDR2 YSYEKL, per germline. The CDR3 runs 16 residues. CDR3 residues: CANSSTDQDGLYGYTF. As DNA, the CDR3 is TGCGCCAACAGCAGTACGGACCAAGACGGTCTCTATGGCTACACCTTC.

The chain carries TRBV12-5 and TRBJ2-5; 7 bases agree with TRBD1. The CDR3 loop spans 17 amino acids. Germline V lookup: CDR1 LGHNT, CDR2 FRNRAP. With V trimmed by 1 base and J by 2 bases, 10 bases remained unmatched. In DNA form, the CDR3 reads TGTGCTAGTGGTTTGGAGACAGGGAGCGTGGGACAAGAGACCCAGTACTTC. It specifies CASGLETGSVGQETQYF.

Note on this clonotype: Likely a read error: the CDR3 ends without its conserved phenylalanine or tryptophan. The J gene is TRBJ2-5, the V gene TRBV29-1; 8 bases are a match to TRBD1. This CDR3 spans 13 amino acids. Germline V gene data show CDR1 as SQVTM and CDR2 as ANQGSEA. In DNA form, the CDR3 reads TGCAGCGTGGGGACAGGCCTACAAGAGACTCAGTACTTG. This sequence encodes CSVGTGLQETQYL.

In regard to this clonotype: With a much larger clone just one base away, this may be a read error. This chain connects TRBV28 to TRBJ1-1; D unclear. Looked up from germline, CDR1 is MDHEN and CDR2 is SYDVKM. The CDR3 length is 14 residues. The CDR3 loop reads CACRPPQRGTEAFF. CDR3 DNA sequence: TGTGCCTGCAGGCCCCCGCAACGAGGGACTGAAGCTTTCTTT.

Ten or more counts support this clonotype. V is TRBV6-5 and J is TRBJ1-1; TRBD1 matches at 7 bases. The CDR3 totals 15 residues. Germline-derived CDR1 and CDR2 are MNHEY and SVGAGI. V shed 7 bases, J shed 8 bases, and the junction held 16 bases outside the gene matches. The CDR3 protein is CASTRGVPEVGEAFF. CDR3 in DNA: TGTGCCAGCACCAGGGGGGTGCCCGAGGTGGGAGAAGCTTTCTTT.

With regard to this clonotype: A junction end diverges from the germline sequence, so it may reflect a read error. The CDR3 region is CGNSTGGNTGKLFF. Here the CDR3 DNA reads TGTGGCAACAGTACAGGGGGTAACACCGGGAAGCTGTTTTTT. The chain uses TRBV6-1 and TRBJ2-2; 8 positions match TRBD1. Germline values: CDR1 MNHNS, CDR2 SASEGT. This CDR3 spans 14 amino acids.

Comment on this clonotype: Germline is not matched at one junction end, which may reflect a read error. The chain uses TRBV29-1 and TRBJ2-3, with 9 nucleotides matching TRBD2. Germline values: CDR1 SQVTM, CDR2 ANQGSEA. The CDR3 covers 14 residues. The CDR3 DNA reads as TGTAGCGATGTTGGCGGGAGGGGTGCAGATACGCAGTATTTT. Amino acid sequence: CSDVGGRGADTQYF.

The gene calls are TRBV15 and TRBJ2-4; no firm D call. Between the trimmed V and J ends, which lost 3 bases and 11 bases, there was a span of 17 bases. Germline V gene lookup returns CDR1 LNHNV and CDR2 YYDKDF (reference sequence). This CDR3 has 14 residues. The CDR3 here is CATSSQTDRLVQYF. DNA of the CDR3: TGTGCCACCAGCAGTCAAACCGACCGTCTAGTTCAGTACTTC. Using reference TRBV15 and TRBJ2-4 for the parts outside the CDR3, the full variable domain is DAMVIQNPRYQVTQFGKPVTLSCSQTLNHNVMYWYQQKSSQAPKLLFHYYDKDFNNEADTPDNFQSRRPNTSFCFLDIRSPGLGDTAMYLCATSSQTDRLVQYFGAGTRLSVL.

This clonotype was counted between two and nine times. The chain has TRBV11-3 and TRBJ2-1; no clear D gene. The CDR3 length is 16 residues. Trimming removed 4 bases from V and 0 bases from J, with 13 bases in between. Germline V gene sequence: CDR1 SGHNT, CDR2 YENEEA. The CDR3 DNA reads as TGTGCCAGCAGCTATGGTAGTGCGAGCTCCTACAATGAGCAGTTCTTC. Translation: CASSYGSASSYNEQFF.

This clonotype appeared once. One end of the junction fails to match germline, which may point to a read error. The chain has TRBV29-1 and TRBJ2-7; a weak D match, TRBD2 (5 bases). This CDR3 comprises 14 residues. Germline V CDR1 and CDR2: SQVTM, ANQGSEA. The CDR3 DNA is TGTAGCGCCGAGGTTCAGGAGTATCCCTACGAGCAGTACTTC. Its translation is CSAEVQEYPYEQYF.

V usage is TRBV19 and J usage is TRBJ2-7, with D perhaps matching TRBD1 or TRBD2 (5 bases each). Trimming took 3 bases from V and 4 from J, leaving 10 bases between them. Germline V CDR1 and CDR2: LNHDA, SQIVND (reference sequence). CDR3 length: 13 amino acids. DNA of the CDR3: TGTGCCAGTAGTATTGGGACGGCGTACGAGCAGTACTTC. It specifies CASSIGTAYEQYF.